These 32 T cell receptor beta chains were all obtained from the same sample, sequenced in a study of T cell changes during pregnancy in multiple sclerosis. Assay: immunoSEQ multiplex PCR; the TCRdb copy retains only in-frame clones and omits some. The sample lists some 40,000 clones; around 93% were seen once. The input for sequencing was CD4+ T cells from peripheral blood mononuclear cells, taken in the first trimester of pregnancy. The receptors here all came from a female donor with multiple sclerosis, enrolled in a pregnancy study.

This clone appeared a few times. This rearrangement joins TRBV7-3 to TRBJ2-5; 10 bases are a match to TRBD2. Trimming removed 5 bases from V and 11 bases from J; junction bases left unmatched: 5. Per germline, CDR1 SGHTA and CDR2 FQGTGA. The CDR3 runs to 12 residues. CDR3 residues: CASSRAGGPQYF. In nucleotides, the CDR3 is TGTGCCAGCAGCAGAGCGGGAGGGCCACAGTACTTC.

This chain joins TRBV2 and TRBJ1-1, with D tentatively TRBD1 (5 bases). Germline assignment: CDR1 SNHLY and CDR2 FYNNEI. Trimming stripped 4 bases from V and 8 bases from J, with 17 bases between. The CDR3 totals 14 residues. CDR3 region: CASSGGAARVEAFF. CDR3 sequence (DNA): TGTGCCAGCAGTGGGGGTGCGGCCAGGGTGGAAGCTTTCTTT.

The gene calls are TRBV18 and TRBJ2-5, with 11 bases lining up with TRBD2. The CDR3 covers 16 residues. J was trimmed by 4 bases and V by 5 bases; bases with no gene match: 9. The germline V gene has CDR1 KGHSH and CDR2 LQKENI. CDR3 nucleotides: TGTGCCAGCTCAACGAGTATAGCGGGAGGGCGAGAGACCCAGTACTTC. Translating gives CASSTSIAGGRETQYF.

The rearrangement links TRBV4-1 to TRBJ2-1; the match to TRBD2 covers 14 bases. The CDR3 consists of 16 residues. Germline V lookup: CDR1 MGHRA, CDR2 YSYEKL. After removal of 5 bases from V and 7 bases from J, the junction contained 7 bases not matched to a gene. CDR3 nucleotides: TGCGCCAGCAGCTTGACTAGCGGGGGGGTATGGAATGAGCAGTTCTTC. Its protein is CASSLTSGGVWNEQFF.

The CDR3 is CASGVFAGGPQSGSKNIQYF. Here the CDR3 DNA reads TGTGCCAGCGGAGTATTTGCGGGGGGGCCCCAATCCGGTTCCAAAAACATTCAGTACTTC. The J gene is TRBJ2-4, the V gene TRBV5-4, with 9 bases that match TRBD2. Germline CDR1 and CDR2: SGHNT and YYREEE (reference sequence). J was trimmed by 2 bases and V by 7 bases; bases with no gene match: 22. CDR3 size: 20 residues.

V and J are TRBV7-8 and TRBJ2-2; 9 bases line up with TRBD2. CDR3 length: 21 residues. V lost 5 bases and J lost 0; bases outside the gene matches: 19. Germline V CDR1 and CDR2: SGHVS, FQNEAQ. The CDR3 DNA reads as TGTGCCAGCAGCACGCTTAGGGTGGAGCGGGAGGACAAGACGAACACCGGGGAGCTGTTTTTT. Its translation is CASSTLRVEREDKTNTGELFF.

The CDR3 bases are TGCGCCAGCAGCTTGGTGGAGTTGGTTGAGCAGTTCTTC. As protein: CASSLVELVEQFF. V and J are TRBV5-1 and TRBJ2-1; D call uncertain. The V gene's germline CDR1 is SGHRS and CDR2 YFSETQ. CDR3 size: 13 residues. Trimming left V 0 bases short and J 9 bases short, with 10 bases between.

As DNA, the CDR3 is TGTGCCAGCAGGGTTACGGAGGGCTACACCTTC. Amino acids: CASRVTEGYTF. J is TRBJ1-2 and V is TRBV6-5; D is uncertain. The V gene's germline CDR1 is MNHEY and CDR2 SVGAGI. The CDR3 is 11 amino acids. With 6 bases removed from V and 8 bases from J, the gap between germline ends came to 10 bases.

The CDR3, as DNA: TGTGCCAGCAGCTCCACGCCCTTGGGGGGTGTGAACACTGAAGCTTTCTTT. It translates to CASSSTPLGGVNTEAFF. J is TRBJ1-1 and V is TRBV7-3; the D gene is possibly TRBD1 (5 bases). This CDR3 is 17 amino acids long. V lost 4 bases and J lost 0, with 18 bases in between. Germline CDR1 SGHTA, CDR2 FQGTGA. Full variable domain (missing parts from reference TRBV7-3 and TRBJ1-1): GAGVSQTPSNKVTEKGKYVELRCDPISGHTALYWYRQSLGQGPEFLIYFQGTGAADDSGLPNDRFFAVRPEGSVSTLKIQRTERGDSAVYLCASSSTPLGGVNTEAFFGQGTRLTVV.

V gene TRBV11-2 combines with J gene TRBJ2-5; TRBD2 aligns across 7 bases. CDR1 is SGHAT and CDR2 is FQNNGV in the germline V gene. The CDR3 runs 15 residues. With 1 base clipped from V and 5 bases from J, the junction kept 7 bases outside the gene matches. The CDR3 DNA is TGTGCCAGCAGCTTAGTGCGGGAGAGGTTGGAGACCCAGTACTTC. Encoded protein: CASSLVRERLETQYF.

This chain connects TRBV6-5 to TRBJ2-7, with D possibly being TRBD1 (6 bases). The germline V gene has CDR1 MNHEY and CDR2 SVGAGI. The V end was cut by 4 bases, the J end by 3 bases, with 10 bases between. This CDR3 has 13 amino acids. CDR3: CASSSDSSYEQYF. For the CDR3, the DNA is TGTGCCAGCAGTTCGGACAGCAGCTACGAGCAGTACTTC.

This chain uses TRBV27 with TRBJ2-1, with D perhaps matching TRBD1 (5 bases). This CDR3 spans 17 amino acids. Germline values: CDR1 MNHEY, CDR2 SMNVEV (reference sequence). Trimming took off 4 bases at V and 5 bases at J, with 21 bases between the two ends. The CDR3 bases are TGTGCCAGCAGTTCTCAGATCAGGGCCCTACAGGACAATGAGCAGTTCTTC. Encoded protein: CASSSQIRALQDNEQFF.

The gene calls are TRBV6-1 and TRBJ1-3, with D uncertain. Germline V gene lookup returns CDR1 MNHNS and CDR2 SASEGT. Trimming cost V 4 bases and J 0 bases, with 7 bases left between them. CDR3 length: 14 residues. CDR3 region: CASSVAVSGNTIYF. CDR3 in DNA: TGTGCCAGCAGTGTCGCAGTCTCTGGAAACACCATATATTTT.

The chain couples TRBV6-1 to TRBJ1-2, with 7 bases fitting TRBD1. The germline V gene encodes CDR1 MNHNS and CDR2 SASEGT. This CDR3 region has 13 residues. Germline trimming cut 8 bases from V and 8 bases from J; bases unmatched to any gene: 11. The CDR3 loop reads CASPGQNLAGYTF. The CDR3, as DNA: TGTGCCAGCCCGGGACAGAACTTAGCGGGCTACACCTTC.

The chain is built from TRBV7-9 and TRBJ2-1; maybe TRBD2 (6 bases). Per germline, CDR1 SEHNR and CDR2 FQNEAQ (reference sequence). The CDR3 is made up of 17 amino acids. The V gene lost 1 base and the J gene lost 0 bases, with 13 bases spanning the gap. The CDR3 DNA is TGTGCCAGCAGCTTAGGGTCCGGGAGCAGCTCCTACAATGAGCAGTTCTTC. Residues: CASSLGSGSSSYNEQFF.

This chain connects TRBV19 to TRBJ2-2, with D possibly TRBD1 on 5 matching bases. V was clipped by 7 bases and J by 1 base, with 13 bases between them. This CDR3 is 15 amino acids long. The germline CDR1 and CDR2 sequences are LNHDA and SQIVND (reference sequence). The DNA for the CDR3 is TGTGCCAGTATCACTAACAGGCGGAACACCGGGGAGCTGTTTTTT. Translation: CASITNRRNTGELFF. Drawing the rest from reference TRBV19 and TRBJ2-2, the complete variable domain is DGGITQSPKYLFRKEGQNVTLSCEQNLNHDAMYWYRQDPGQGLRLIYYSQIVNDFQKGDIAEGYSVSREKKESFPLTVTSAQKNPTAFYLCASITNRRNTGELFFGEGSRLTVL.

This rearrangement joins TRBV5-1 to TRBJ2-3; D is perhaps TRBD1 (5 bases). CDR1 and CDR2 (germline): SGHRS, YFSETQ. The CDR3 is 15 residues long. Trimming stripped 1 base from V and 3 bases from J, with 12 bases between. CDR3 sequence reads: CASSLWQGKTDTQYF. CDR3 bases: TGCGCCAGCAGCTTGTGGCAGGGCAAGACAGATACGCAGTATTTT.

This rearrangement joins TRBV2 to TRBJ2-5, with 7 positions matching TRBD1. The V gene's germline CDR1 is SNHLY and CDR2 FYNNEI. This CDR3 region has 14 residues. Trimming at V came to 6 bases and at J to 4 bases, leaving 8 bases not matched to a gene. DNA of the CDR3: TGTGCCAGCAGCGACAGGGTCTACCTAGAGACCCAGTACTTC. Amino acid sequence: CASSDRVYLETQYF.

This CDR3 is CASSLGQASSAFF. The CDR3 nucleotides are TGTGCCAGCAGCTTAGGACAGGCCTCAAGCGCTTTCTTT. This chain links TRBV5-4 with TRBJ1-1, with 7 positions matching TRBD1. CDR3 size: 13 residues. Looked up from germline, CDR1 is SGHNT and CDR2 is YYREEE (reference sequence). With 2 bases clipped from V and 11 bases from J, the junction kept 9 bases outside the gene matches. Variable domain in full (rest from reference TRBV5-4 and TRBJ1-1): ETGVTQSPTHLIKTRGQQVTLRCSSQSGHNTVSWYQQALGQGPQFIFQYYREEENGRGNFPPRFSGLQFPNYSSELNVNALELDDSALYLCASSLGQASSAFFGQGTRLTVV.

The chain joins TRBV7-2 to TRBJ2-7; 9 nucleotides agree with TRBD2. CDR1 and CDR2 (germline): SGHTA, FQGNSA. Trimming at V came to 5 bases and at J to 2 bases, leaving 4 bases not matched to a gene. There are 14 residues in the CDR3. The CDR3 DNA reads TGTGCCAGCAGCCCTAGCGGGGTCCCCTACGAGCAGTACTTC. The encoded protein is CASSPSGVPYEQYF.

This clone occurred a few times. The V and J genes are TRBV7-9 and TRBJ2-7, with D possibly being TRBD2 (5 bases). Germline V lookup: CDR1 SEHNR, CDR2 FQNEAQ (reference sequence). This CDR3 has 14 residues. Trimming pared 4 bases from V and 9 bases from J, leaving 19 bases between. CDR3 amino acids: CASSSRWTGEGQYF. The CDR3 DNA reads TGTGCCAGCAGCTCTCGGTGGACTGGCGAGGGGCAGTACTTC.

The rearrangement joins TRBV4-2 to TRBJ2-3; tentatively, D is TRBD2 (6 bases). The germline CDR1 and CDR2 sequences are LGHNA and YNFKEQ. The V end lost 0 bases, the J end lost 0 bases, and 10 bases lay between the germline ends. This CDR3 comprises 16 residues. As DNA, the CDR3 is TGTGCCAGCAGCCAAGAAAGCGGGTCTAGCACAGATACGCAGTATTTT. Protein sequence: CASSQESGSSTDTQYF.

The genes are TRBV2 and TRBJ2-1; 8 nucleotides match TRBD1. Germline CDR1 SNHLY, CDR2 FYNNEI. This CDR3 has 12 residues. V lost 4 bases and J lost 9; bases outside the gene matches: 2. CDR3 region: CASSGDRPEQFF. The CDR3 DNA follows: TGTGCCAGCAGTGGGGACAGGCCTGAGCAGTTCTTC.

This chain uses TRBV6-4 with TRBJ2-3, with D perhaps matching TRBD2 (7 bases). Trimming took off 5 bases at V and 5 bases at J, with 14 bases between the two ends. Germline V CDR1 and CDR2: MRHNA, SNTAGT. The CDR3 has 14 amino acids. The DNA of the CDR3 is TGTGCCAGCAGTCTTGGACTAGGGGGAGATACGCAGTATTTT. It translates to CASSLGLGGDTQYF.

V and J are TRBV5-1 and TRBJ2-7, with 8 bases fitting TRBD1. This CDR3 is 16 amino acids long. V lost 4 bases, J lost 6 bases, and 15 bases stayed unmatched. CDR1 is SGHRS, CDR2 YFSETQ, per germline. The CDR3: CASSPGTGRTTGEQYF. The CDR3 DNA reads TGCGCCAGCAGCCCCGGGACAGGCCGGACGACGGGCGAGCAGTACTTC.

This chain joins TRBV7-3 and TRBJ2-3; no firm D call. CDR3 length: 13 residues. Germline V gene lookup returns CDR1 SGHTA and CDR2 FQGTGA. Trimming cost V 6 bases and J 5 bases, with 12 bases left between them. CDR3 nucleotide sequence: TGTGCCAGCAGATTCACCCCAGTAGATACGCAGTATTTT. Amino acids: CASRFTPVDTQYF.

This clone was observed once. In DNA, the CDR3 is TGTGCCACCAGCAGAGATAAGGGACTAGCGGAAGAGACCCAGTACTTC. Translation: CATSRDKGLAEETQYF. V and J are TRBV15 and TRBJ2-5, with 11 bases matching TRBD2. Per the germline V gene, CDR1 is LNHNV and CDR2 is YYDKDF (reference sequence). With V trimmed by 0 bases and J by 3 bases, 3 bases remained unmatched. This CDR3 region has 16 residues.

The chain uses TRBV11-2 and TRBJ1-6, with 10 bases that match TRBD1. CDR1 is SGHAT, CDR2 FQNNGV, per germline. V dropped 6 bases and J dropped 7; count of bases not matched to a gene: 6. The CDR3 has 15 amino acids. The CDR3 sequence is CASRYWGQGNSPLHF. CDR3 coding DNA: TGTGCCAGCAGGTATTGGGGACAGGGGAATTCACCCCTCCACTTT.

This chain uses TRBV4-3 with TRBJ2-3, with 7 bases identical to TRBD2. CDR1 and CDR2 from the germline V gene are LGHNA and YSLEER. V was clipped by 0 bases and J by 5 bases; unmatched bases: 2. The CDR3 has 14 residues. CDR3 protein: CASSQEGGLDTQYF. For the CDR3, the DNA is TGCGCCAGCAGCCAAGAGGGGGGGTTAGATACGCAGTATTTT.

This clone is medium-sized in the sample. V is TRBV30 and J is TRBJ2-1; 8 bases align to TRBD2. The CDR3 has 14 residues. V dropped 5 bases and J dropped 9; count of bases not matched to a gene: 12. CDR1 and CDR2 (germline): GTSNPN, SVGIG (reference sequence). For the CDR3, the DNA is TGTGCCTGGGGTGGAGGGCGGGGGGATGGTGAGCAGTTCTTC. Translated: CAWGGGRGDGEQFF.

Comments on this clone: Germline and junction disagree at one end, which may indicate a read error. V and J are TRBV5-1 and TRBJ2-3; no reliable D call. This CDR3 region has 14 residues. Germline V gives CDR1 SGHRS, CDR2 YFSETQ. CDR3 region: CVSSLVLASDTQYF. In DNA form, the CDR3 reads TGCGTCAGCAGCTTGGTTTTGGCCTCAGATACGCAGTATTTT.

The chain links TRBV2 to TRBJ2-6; the match to TRBD1 covers 10 bases. This CDR3 spans 15 amino acids. Germline V gives CDR1 SNHLY, CDR2 FYNNEI. After removal of 8 bases from V and 3 bases from J, the junction contained 4 bases not matched to a gene. The CDR3 protein is CASGQGVFGANVLTF. DNA of the CDR3: TGTGCCAGCGGACAGGGGGTATTTGGGGCCAACGTCCTGACTTTC. The full variable domain, in which reference TRBV2 and TRBJ2-6 provide the parts outside the CDR3, is EPEVTQTPSHQVTQMGQEVILRCVPISNHLYFYWYRQILGQKVEFLVSFYNNEISEKSEIFDDQFSVERPDGSNFTLKIRSTKLEDSAMYFCASGQGVFGANVLTFGAGSRLTVL.